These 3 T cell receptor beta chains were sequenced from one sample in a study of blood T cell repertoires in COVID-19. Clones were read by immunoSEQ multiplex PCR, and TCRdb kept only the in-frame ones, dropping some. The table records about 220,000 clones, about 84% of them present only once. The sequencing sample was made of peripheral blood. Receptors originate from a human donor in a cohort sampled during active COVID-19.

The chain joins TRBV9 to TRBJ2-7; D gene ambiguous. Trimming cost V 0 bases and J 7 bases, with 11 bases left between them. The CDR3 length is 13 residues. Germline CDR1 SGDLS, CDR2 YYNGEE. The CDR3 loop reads CASSVDPSGEQYF. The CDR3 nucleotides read TGTGCCAGCAGCGTAGACCCATCGGGTGAGCAGTACTTC.

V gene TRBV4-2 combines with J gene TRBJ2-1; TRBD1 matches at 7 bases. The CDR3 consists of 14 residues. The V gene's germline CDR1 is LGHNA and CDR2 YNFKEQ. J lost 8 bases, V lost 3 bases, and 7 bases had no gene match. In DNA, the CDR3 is TGTGCCAGCAGCCAGGACGACAGGGCAGATGAGCAGTTCTTC. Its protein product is CASSQDDRADEQFF.

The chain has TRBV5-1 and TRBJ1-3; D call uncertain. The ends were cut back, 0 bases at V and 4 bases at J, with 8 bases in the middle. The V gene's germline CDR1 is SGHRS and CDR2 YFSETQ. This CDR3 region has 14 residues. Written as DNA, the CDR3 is TGCGCCAGCAGCTTGGTCGGTATGGGAAACACCATATATTTT. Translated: CASSLVGMGNTIYF.